This is a list of T cell receptor beta chains from one sample in a study of spatial heterogeneity in lung cancer. TCRdb re-analysed the 5' RACE reads in MiXCR, keeping a single row per CDR3 protein. The sample lists approximately 680 distinct CDR3 sequences; roughly 15% were seen once. The sequences come from lung tumor tissue, collected at surgery. All receptors come from a male donor with early-stage non-small cell lung cancer. Each CDR3 is given with its conserved first and last residue. A D gene is named only where the DNA matches it firmly.

V: TRBV20-1; J: TRBJ2-5; D: NA; CDR3: CSARVPGGETQYF
V: TRBV6-5; J: TRBJ2-7; D: TRBD1; CDR3: CASSNAGTGVPDEQYF
V: TRBV2; J: TRBJ1-5; D: NA; CDR3: CASSAGVSNQPQHF
V: TRBV7-9; J: TRBJ2-1; D: NA; CDR3: CASSSQGYEQFF
V: TRBV4-2; J: TRBJ2-7; D: TRBD2; CDR3: CASSHPGTNYEQYF
V: TRBV10-3; J: TRBJ1-1; D: NA; CDR3: CAISESTAPGKAFF
V: TRBV11-2; J: TRBJ2-1; D: TRBD2; CDR3: CASSLTSGGHEQFF
V: TRBV18; J: TRBJ1-2; D: NA; CDR3: CASSEIQGMVANYGYTF
V: TRBV29-1; J: TRBJ2-3; D: NA; CDR3: CSVEGQGFSDTQYF
V: TRBV4-1; J: TRBJ2-7; D: NA; CDR3: CASSIQGPGSYEQYF
V: TRBV6-2/TRBV6-3; J: TRBJ2-3; D: NA; CDR3: CASSDAADTQYF
V: TRBV20-1; J: TRBJ2-2; D: NA; CDR3: CSARSGASGELFF